This TCR beta chain was recovered during a study of T cell repertoires in cytomegalovirus infection. Turning to the study itself: Recently identified HLA-C-restricted CMV epitopes were among the peptides used. TCR beta signatures that were public indicated CMV infection and matching HLA type.

The junction had 5 bases not matched to a gene; V was cut back by 7 bases and J by 5 bases. Germline V CDR1 and CDR2: MNHEY, SMNVEV (reference sequence). This CDR3 has 13 amino acids. TCRdb re-called the reads with MiXCR, one entry per CDR3 protein. Here the sample spans 700,000 to 950,000 distinct CDR3 sequences, less than 35% being singletons. With regard to this clonotype: The antigen is unknown.

The chain uses TRBV27 and TRBJ2-5; 9 bases map to TRBD2. The receptor was isolated from a human donor in good health (CMV status not recorded). Some clones in this sample may be carry-over from other donors' samples. The sequencing used cultured CD8+ T cells from PBMCs, collected from culture after CMV antigen stimulation. Here the CDR3 DNA reads TGTGCCAGCACAGGCGGGGGGGAGGAGACCCAGTACTTC. Protein product: CASTGGGEETQYF.